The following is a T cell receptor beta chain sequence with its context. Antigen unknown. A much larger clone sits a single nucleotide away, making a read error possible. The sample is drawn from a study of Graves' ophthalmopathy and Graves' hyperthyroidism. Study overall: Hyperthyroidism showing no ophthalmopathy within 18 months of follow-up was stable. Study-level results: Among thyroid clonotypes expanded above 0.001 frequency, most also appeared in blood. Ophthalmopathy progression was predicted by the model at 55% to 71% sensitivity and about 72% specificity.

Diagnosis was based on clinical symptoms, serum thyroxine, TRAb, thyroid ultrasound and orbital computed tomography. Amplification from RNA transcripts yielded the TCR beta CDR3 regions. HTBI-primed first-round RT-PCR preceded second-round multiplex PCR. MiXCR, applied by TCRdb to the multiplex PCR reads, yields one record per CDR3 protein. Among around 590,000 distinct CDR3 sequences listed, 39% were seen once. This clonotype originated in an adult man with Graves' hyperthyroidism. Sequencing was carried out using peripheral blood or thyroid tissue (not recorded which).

The CDR3 DNA sequence: TGTGCCAGCAGTGAAGTATACCCAATCTACGAGCAGTGCTTC. As protein: CASSEVYPIYEQCF. This rearrangement joins TRBV2 to TRBJ2-7; D is undetermined. Germline lookup yields CDR1 SNHLY and CDR2 FYNNEI. This CDR3 spans 14 amino acids. Full variable domain (rest looked up from reference TRBV2 and TRBJ2-7): EPEVTQTPSHQVTQMGQEVILRCVPISNHLYFYWYRQILGQKVEFLVSFYNNEISEKSEIFDDQFSVERPDGSNFTLKIRSTKLEDSAMYFCASSEVYPIYEQCFGPGTRLTVT.